These 9 T cell receptor beta chains share one sample of origin, sequenced in a study of blood T cell repertoires in COVID-19. The table came from immunoSEQ multiplex PCR; TCRdb's copy has only in-frame clones and leaves some out. This table holds some 390,000 clones, more than 85% found once. Sequencing input: peripheral blood. These receptors were collected from a human donor in a cohort sampled during active COVID-19.

This chain joins TRBV19 and TRBJ2-7; TRBD2 is a possible D gene (5 bases). Trimming pared 6 bases from V and 4 bases from J, leaving 13 bases between. The CDR3 covers 13 residues. The germline V gene has CDR1 LNHDA and CDR2 SQIVND (reference sequence). Here the CDR3 DNA reads TGTGCCAGTAGGCCTAGCCCGGGTTACGAGCAGTACTTC. It yields the protein CASRPSPGYEQYF.

V usage is TRBV2 and J usage is TRBJ2-7, with TRBD1 matching over 7 bases. J was trimmed by 1 base and V by 7 bases; bases with no gene match: 4. Germline CDR1 is SNHLY and CDR2 is FYNNEI. The CDR3 runs to 13 residues. CDR3: CASKRTGSYEQYF. The CDR3 region has the DNA TGTGCCAGCAAAAGGACAGGATCCTACGAGCAGTACTTC.

This clone appeared a few times. The chain recombines TRBV7-2 with TRBJ2-5; D possibly corresponds to TRBD2 (6 bases). CDR3 length: 13 residues. Germline CDR1 reads SGHTA; CDR2 reads FQGNSA. V lost 5 bases and J 5 bases, leaving 12 bases between the germline ends. The CDR3 DNA follows: TGTGCCAGCAGCCCGCTACGGGGGGAGACCCAGTACTTC. Its translation: CASSPLRGETQYF.

The V gene is TRBV19, the J gene TRBJ1-1; 9 nucleotides align to TRBD1. CDR1 is LNHDA and CDR2 is SQIVND in the germline V gene (reference sequence). With 9 bases clipped from V and 2 bases from J, the junction kept 10 bases outside the gene matches. The CDR3 has 15 residues. The CDR3 loop reads CASHTGGAFNTEAFF. The CDR3 nucleotides are TGTGCCAGCCATACAGGGGGCGCATTTAACACTGAAGCTTTCTTT.

The V gene is TRBV6-6, the J gene TRBJ1-2, with D possibly matching TRBD1 (6 bases). This CDR3 has 14 residues. The V end was cut by 2 bases, the J end by 7 bases, with 14 bases between. CDR1 and CDR2 (germline): MNHNY, SVGAGI (reference sequence). CDR3 in amino acids: CASSYRDRYAGYTF. CDR3 sequence (DNA): TGTGCCAGCAGTTACCGAGACAGGTACGCTGGCTACACCTTC.

The chain couples TRBV19 to TRBJ1-1; 8 positions match TRBD1. V lost 5 bases to trimming and J lost 8 bases; unmatched junction nucleotides: 13. The CDR3 spans 15 residues. Germline lookup yields CDR1 LNHDA and CDR2 SQIVND (reference sequence). CDR3 in DNA: TGTGCCAGTAGTCCCCAGGGGGCTTCTCGGGGAGAAGCTTTCTTT. Translated, it gives CASSPQGASRGEAFF. Based on the CDR3 plus reference TRBV19 and TRBJ1-1, the full variable domain is DGGITQSPKYLFRKEGQNVTLSCEQNLNHDAMYWYRQDPGQGLRLIYYSQIVNDFQKGDIAEGYSVSREKKESFPLTVTSAQKNPTAFYLCASSPQGASRGEAFFGQGTRLTVV.

The chain combines TRBV29-1 with TRBJ1-2; weak D call: TRBD1 (5 bases). Trimming removed 3 bases from V and 8 bases from J, with 13 bases in between. This CDR3 has 12 residues. Per germline, CDR1 SQVTM and CDR2 ANQGSEA. The chain's CDR3 is CSVEQGASGYTF. The CDR3 DNA sequence: TGCAGCGTTGAGCAGGGCGCGTCGGGCTACACCTTC.

CDR3: CASSVFLGTQYF. CDR3 in DNA: TGTGCCAGCAGTGTATTTCTCGGTACGCAGTATTTT. This chain uses TRBV28 with TRBJ2-3; D call uncertain. The V and J ends lost 5 bases and 8 bases respectively, with 11 bases between them. The germline V gene has CDR1 MDHEN and CDR2 SYDVKM. This CDR3 region has 12 residues.

This chain joins TRBV5-1 and TRBJ2-3, with TRBD2 matching 11 bases. This CDR3 is 14 amino acids long. Germline assignment: CDR1 SGHRS and CDR2 YFSETQ. J gave up 6 bases and V 4 bases, and 4 bases lay outside the gene matches. For the CDR3, the DNA is TGCGCCAGCAGCATTAGCGGGGGGGCGGATACGCAGTATTTT. It codes for CASSISGGADTQYF.